A selection of T cell receptor beta chains follows, all from one sample in a study of Ad26.COV2.S vaccination and SARS-CoV-2 variants. TCRdb's table, derived via immunoSEQ multiplex PCR, lists solely in-frame clones and lacks some. This sample yields over 400,000 clones, of which over 80% are seen a single time; more than 1.5% belongs to the top ten. Sequencing used peripheral blood, obtained in a trial of Ad26.COV2.S vaccine versus placebo. The receptor source for this set is a person between 18 and 59 years old who received the Ad26.COV2.S COVID-19 vaccine or a placebo. The CDR3 runs from the conserved cysteine through the conserved F or W. D genes are given only for firm matches. The size field is filled for only some rows; it gives once, few, many or a size class.

J gene,V gene,D gene,clone size,CDR3 protein,CDR3 DNA
TRBJ2-5,TRBV5-1,TRBD1,once,CASSTDRERETQYF,TGCGCCAGCAGCACCGACAGGGAAAGAGAGACCCAGTACTTC
TRBJ1-4,TRBV5-1,TRBD1,.,CASSLERGQGEKLFF,TGCGCCAGCAGCTTGGAACGGGGACAGGGGGAAAAACTGTTTTTT
TRBJ2-2,TRBV27,TRBD1,.,CASSRQGVVTGELFF,TGTGCCAGCAGCCGACAGGGCGTAGTTACCGGGGAGCTGTTTTTT
TRBJ1-5,TRBV30,.,few,CAWSVGPLNQPQHF,TGTGCCTGGAGTGTAGGGCCTCTCAATCAGCCCCAGCATTTT
TRBJ1-5,TRBV5-6,.,.,CASSLGRQPQHF,TGTGCCAGCAGCTTGGGTCGTCAGCCCCAGCATTTT
TRBJ1-2,TRBV2,.,.,CASRALVSNYGYTF,TGTGCCAGCAGGGCCCTGGTCAGTAACTATGGCTACACCTTC
TRBJ1-5,TRBV2,TRBD1,.,CASDRGPWGNQPQHF,TGTGCCAGCGACAGGGGGCCGTGGGGCAATCAGCCCCAGCATTTT
TRBJ1-6,TRBV19,.,few,CASSMHDSPLHF,TGTGCCAGTAGTATGCACGATTCACCCCTCCACTTT
TRBJ1-5,TRBV6-5,TRBD1,.,CASSWTGGSNQPQHF,TGTGCCAGCAGTTGGACAGGGGGCAGCAATCAGCCCCAGCATTTT
TRBJ2-1,TRBV6-5,.,once,CASSYRVAGVNEQFF,TGTGCCAGCAGTTACAGAGTCGCAGGGGTGAATGAGCAGTTCTTC
TRBJ2-7,TRBV4-3,.,.,CASSPPGARGGEQYF,TGCGCCAGCAGCCCCCCCGGGGCCAGGGGGGGCGAGCAGTACTTC
TRBJ1-2,TRBV30,.,.,CAWSDRGGYTF,TGTGCCTGGAGTGACAGAGGGGGCTACACCTTC
TRBJ2-1,TRBV7-9,TRBD2,.,CASSLYLRGSYNEQFF,TGTGCCAGCAGCTTATATTTGCGGGGGAGCTACAATGAGCAGTTCTTC
TRBJ1-1,TRBV7-8,.,.,CASSRALIQMNTEAFF,TGTGCCAGCAGCCGTGCTCTTATACAGATGAACACTGAAGCTTTCTTT
TRBJ2-5,TRBV19,.,.,CASAIRSSSIFQETQYF,TGTGCCAGTGCCATCAGATCATCTAGTATCTTTCAAGAGACCCAGTACTTC
TRBJ1-1,TRBV4-3,.,.,CASSQDTFSPPEAFF,TGCGCCAGCAGCCAAGATACTTTTTCCCCTCCCGAAGCTTTCTTT
TRBJ1-1,TRBV29-1,TRBD1,.,CSFRTGGGTEAFF,TGCAGCTTTAGGACAGGGGGGGGCACTGAAGCTTTCTTT
TRBJ1-6,TRBV18,TRBD1,.,CASSPQGTGGSSPLHF,TGTGCCAGCTCCCCTCAGGGGACAGGGGGGTCATCACCCCTCCACTTT
TRBJ2-5,TRBV10-3,.,.,CAISDRLQETQYF,TGTGCCATCAGTGACAGACTTCAAGAGACCCAGTACTTC
TRBJ2-2,TRBV4-3,.,once,CASSQEGSGNLNTGELFF,TGCGCCAGCAGCCAAGAAGGGTCGGGGAACCTAAACACCGGGGAGCTGTTTTTT
TRBJ2-1,TRBV3-1/TRBV3-2,.,once,CASSQGGEQFF,TGTGCCAGCAGCCAGGGGGGCGAGCAGTTCTTC
TRBJ2-2,TRBV7-6,.,.,CASSSRVLPGELFF,TGTGCCAGCAGCTCCAGGGTATTGCCCGGGGAGCTGTTTTTT
TRBJ2-6,TRBV23-1,TRBD1,.,CASSQSPNGQGVSGANVLTF,TGCGCCAGCAGTCAATCTCCCAACGGACAGGGGGTCTCTGGGGCCAACGTCCTGACTTTC
TRBJ2-7,TRBV9,.,once,CASSVGGLTYEQYF,TGTGCCAGCAGCGTAGGGGGACTGACCTACGAGCAGTACTTC
TRBJ2-5,TRBV7-2,.,.,CASSSRPSQETQYF,TGTGCCAGCAGCTCTCGACCATCTCAAGAGACCCAGTACTTC
TRBJ1-1,TRBV4-3,.,.,CASSQEEGGTEAFF,TGCGCCAGCAGCCAAGAGGAAGGAGGGACTGAAGCTTTCTTT
TRBJ1-1,TRBV28,TRBD1,.,CASSFPPGDRNTEAFF,TGTGCCAGCAGTTTTCCCCCTGGGGACAGGAACACTGAAGCTTTCTTT
TRBJ1-3,TRBV4-1,.,.,CASSQDGFSGNTIYF,TGCGCCAGCAGCCAAGATGGTTTCTCTGGAAACACCATATATTTT
TRBJ2-3,TRBV4-3,TRBD1,.,CASSHRDRDTDTQYF,TGCGCCAGCAGCCACCGGGACAGAGACACAGATACGCAGTATTTT
TRBJ2-4,TRBV5-1,.,.,CASSLEPAKNIQYF,TGCGCCAGCAGCTTGGAACCTGCCAAAAACATTCAGTACTTC
TRBJ1-3,TRBV30,.,.,CAWGGTPGNTIYF,TGTGCCTGGGGGGGGACTCCGGGAAACACCATATATTTT
TRBJ2-5,TRBV9,TRBD2,.,CASSGDGGAGETQYF,TGTGCCAGCAGCGGAGACGGGGGGGCCGGAGAGACCCAGTACTTC
TRBJ2-3,TRBV19,TRBD2,.,CATQEGGARDTQYF,TGTGCCACCCAAGAGGGAGGGGCGCGGGATACGCAGTATTTT
TRBJ2-7,TRBV7-8,TRBD1,.,CASSSRSGQGPSYEQYF,TGTGCCAGCAGCTCAAGGAGTGGACAGGGCCCATCCTACGAGCAGTACTTC
TRBJ1-1,TRBV6-5,.,.,CASSYLGPNTEAFF,TGTGCCAGCAGTTACTTGGGACCGAACACTGAAGCTTTCTTT
TRBJ1-1,TRBV30,.,.,CAWRVGGTEAFF,TGTGCCTGGAGGGTAGGGGGCACTGAAGCTTTCTTT
TRBJ1-1,TRBV19,.,.,CASSIRFLNTEAFF,TGTGCCAGTAGTATTAGATTCCTGAACACTGAAGCTTTCTTT
TRBJ1-3,TRBV18,.,.,CASSPVSGNTIYF,TGTGCCAGCTCACCGGTCTCTGGAAACACCATATATTTT
TRBJ1-1,TRBV28,TRBD1,.,CASTGQGAVDTEAFF,TGTGCCAGCACGGGACAGGGGGCAGTTGACACTGAAGCTTTCTTT
TRBJ2-7,TRBV6-2/TRBV6-3,TRBD1,.,CASSYAQGRKQYF,TGTGCCAGCAGTTACGCACAGGGGCGTAAGCAGTACTTC
TRBJ2-7,TRBV28,TRBD1,.,CASSRGQGPAYEQYF,TGTGCCAGCAGTAGGGGACAGGGGCCCGCCTACGAGCAGTACTTC
TRBJ2-1,TRBV7-7,TRBD1,.,CASSFFRDRGYNEQFF,TGTGCCAGCAGCTTTTTCCGGGACAGGGGGTACAATGAGCAGTTCTTC
TRBJ1-4,TRBV6-5,.,.,CASSYSRTANEKLFF,TGTGCCAGCAGTTACTCGAGGACAGCTAATGAAAAACTGTTTTTT
TRBJ1-1,TRBV5-5,.,.,CASRRQVNTEAFF,TGTGCCAGCAGACGACAGGTTAACACTGAAGCTTTCTTT